This T cell receptor (beta chain) was documented in a study of T cell repertoires in aging, cancer and after chemotherapy. Across the study: Six age groups, ranging from 30 or younger to 70 or older, included the donors. Study-level points and caveats: Untreated cancer patients had significantly lower blood TCR diversity than age-matched healthy donors.

Concerning this clonotype: Its antigen remains unidentified. At one boundary the junction diverges from the germline segment, which might be a read error.

TRB rearrangements spanning V, D and J were amplified using mixed TRB-A/B primers. In TCRdb, the multiplex PCR reads were re-called with MiXCR into one record per CDR3 protein. There are 850 to 1,000 distinct CDR3 sequences in the sample; about a quarter occur only once, and 29% lies in the top ten. The template was genomic DNA from peripheral blood, not RNA. This CDR3 region has 13 residues. The germline gives CDR1 SGHDT, CDR2 YYEEEE. What was sequenced was blood. This clonotype originated in a human donor with a solid tumor. The chain joins TRBV5-6 to TRBJ2-5; D is perhaps TRBD1 (5 bases). The CDR3 nucleotides read TGCGCCAGCAGCTTGGGGCAGCAAGAGACCCAGTACTTC. Amino acids: CASSLGQQETQYF.